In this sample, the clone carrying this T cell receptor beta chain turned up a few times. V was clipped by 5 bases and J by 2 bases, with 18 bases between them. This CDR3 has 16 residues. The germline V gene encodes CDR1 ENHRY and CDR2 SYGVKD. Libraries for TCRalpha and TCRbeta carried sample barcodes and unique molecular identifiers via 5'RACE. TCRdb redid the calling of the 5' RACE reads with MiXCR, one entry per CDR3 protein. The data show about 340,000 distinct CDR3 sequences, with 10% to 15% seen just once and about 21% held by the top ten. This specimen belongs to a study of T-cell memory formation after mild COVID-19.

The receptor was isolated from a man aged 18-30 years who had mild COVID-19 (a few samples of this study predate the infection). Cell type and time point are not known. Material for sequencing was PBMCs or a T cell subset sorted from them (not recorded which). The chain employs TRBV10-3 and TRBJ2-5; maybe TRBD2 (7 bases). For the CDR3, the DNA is TGTGCCATCAGTCGGGGACTGGGGGGGACACAAGAGACCCAGTACTTC. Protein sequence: CAISRGLGGTQETQYF.